These 7 T cell receptor beta chains were all obtained from the same sample, sequenced in a study of Graves' ophthalmopathy and Graves' hyperthyroidism. The authors amplified TCR beta CDR3 regions from RNA transcripts. Scientists carried out first-round RT-PCR using HTBI primers and then a second-round multiplex PCR. One entry per CDR3 protein, called by TCRdb with MiXCR from the multiplex PCR reads. The profile shows just over 400,000 distinct CDR3 sequences, under 25% of them singletons. Sequencing used peripheral blood. The receptors were sampled from a woman aged 18-29 years with stable Graves' hyperthyroidism.

This clonotype has ten or more counts. The rearrangement links TRBV10-3 to TRBJ1-5; D is perhaps TRBD1 (6 bases). CDR3 length: 14 residues. In germline, CDR1 is ENHRY, CDR2 SYGVKD. Trimming cost V 4 bases and J 1 base, with 8 bases left between them. CDR3 protein: CAISGGQSNQPQHF. In nucleotides, the CDR3 is TGTGCCATCAGTGGAGGACAGAGCAATCAGCCCCAGCATTTT.

This clonotype occurred a few times. This sequence may be a read error, since a much larger clone differs from it by one base. This rearrangement joins TRBV6-5 to TRBJ2-5; TRBD2 agrees at 11 bases. The CDR3 is made up of 17 amino acids. Germline values: CDR1 MNHEY, CDR2 SVGAGI. This CDR3 is CASSYPGTSGGTETKYF. CDR3 coding DNA: TGTGCCAGCAGTTACCCCGGGACTAGCGGAGGGACGGAGACCAAGTACTTC.

This clonotype was recorded at least ten times. The rearrangement uses TRBV9 and TRBJ2-2, with D unclear. Germline CDR1 is SGDLS and CDR2 is YYNGEE. V lost 0 bases, J lost 8 bases, and 8 bases lay in between. This CDR3 region has 13 residues. In DNA form, the CDR3 reads TGTGCCAGCAGCGTAGAGGCTAGAGGGGAGCTGTTTTTT. This encodes CASSVEARGELFF.

This clonotype has only a few counts. V and J are TRBV4-1 and TRBJ2-7; TRBD2 agrees at 14 bases. The CDR3 covers 15 residues. Germline-derived CDR1 and CDR2 are MGHRA and YSYEKL. The junction had 7 bases not matched to a gene; V was cut back by 0 bases and J by 12 bases. The CDR3, as DNA: TGCGCCAGCAGCCAAGATTGGACTAGCGGGAGGTCTCTGTACTTC. The encoded protein is CASSQDWTSGRSLYF.

The rearrangement links TRBV5-6 to TRBJ2-7; the D is unclear. V was pared by 0 bases and J by 0 bases, with 10 bases between. The CDR3 is 15 residues long. In germline, CDR1 is SGHDT, CDR2 YYEEEE. CDR3 in DNA: TGTGCCAGCAGCTTGGCGGCCCGACTCTCCTACGAGCAGTACTTC. Amino acids: CASSLAARLSYEQYF.

This clonotype was found many times. The genes are TRBV5-1 and TRBJ2-7; D gene unclear. CDR1 SGHRS and CDR2 YFSETQ come from the germline V gene. This CDR3 is 14 amino acids long. The ends were cut back, 4 bases at V and 3 bases at J, with 14 bases in the middle. CDR3 sequence: CASSPSTASYEQYF. CDR3 nucleotides: TGCGCCAGCAGCCCATCGACCGCCAGCTACGAGCAGTACTTC.

As regards this clonotype: A single base separates this from a much larger clone, so it may be a read error. V and J are TRBV7-2 and TRBJ2-4; D tentatively reads TRBD1 or TRBD2 (7 bases each). Germline V CDR1 and CDR2: SGHTA, FQGNSA. The CDR3 runs to 14 residues. This CDR3 is CASSPRGGKNVQYF. The CDR3 coding sequence is TGTGCCAGCAGCCCCAGGGGGGGCAAAAACGTTCAGTACTTC. The full variable domain, in which reference TRBV7-2 and TRBJ2-4 provide the parts outside the CDR3, is GAGVSQSPSNKVTEKGKDVELRCDPISGHTALYWYRQSLGQGLEFLIYFQGNSAPDKSGLPSDRFSAERTGGSVSTLTIQRTQQEDSAVYLCASSPRGGKNVQYFGAGTRLSVL.